This T cell receptor (beta chain) was documented in a study of T cell repertoires in cytomegalovirus infection. Background on the study: A matching HLA type, together with CMV infection, was signaled by public TCR beta signatures.

Findings of the study overall: Using cumulative public TCR beta family frequency, the authors identified those who carried CMV together with the relevant HLA.

On this clonotype: Antigen: not known.

TCRdb re-called the reads with MiXCR, one entry per CDR3 protein. This table has about 230,000 distinct CDR3 sequences, 22% appearing once. The sequence derives from a human donor in good health (CMV status not recorded). Some clones in this sample may be carry-over from other donors' samples. The sample taken for sequencing was CD8+ T cells from PBMCs.

The chain's CDR3 is CASTPRGSTEAFF. The CDR3 DNA sequence: TGTGCCAGCACCCCTCGGGGGAGCACTGAAGCTTTCTTT. The V gene is TRBV28, the J gene TRBJ1-1; perhaps TRBD1 as D (5 bases). V was trimmed by 7 bases and J by 4 bases, leaving 13 bases between them. Germline V lookup: CDR1 MDHEN, CDR2 SYDVKM. The CDR3 length is 13 residues.